This T cell receptor (beta chain) was obtained from a study of cytomegalovirus exposure and HLA in healthy donors. PCR primers comprised 60 Vbeta and 13 Jbeta primers. Measured with immunoSEQ multiplex PCR; TCRdb has only the in-frame clones, and not every one. The data hold fewer than 350,000 clones, with approximately 90% observed a single time. In germline, CDR1 is KGHSH, CDR2 LQKENI. The length of the CDR3 is 14 residues. V was clipped by 3 bases and J by 6 bases; unmatched bases: 8. The chain joins TRBV18 to TRBJ2-7, with TRBD1 matching over 7 bases. Sequencing input: PBMCs. The clonotype comes from a woman between 18 and 29 years old in good health and CMV-seronegative. The CDR3, as DNA: TGTGCCAGCTCACCCCGGGACAGTTCTTCCGAGCAGTACTTC. Its protein product is CASSPRDSSSEQYF.